This T cell receptor beta chain was profiled in a study of cytomegalovirus exposure and HLA in healthy donors. For the study at large: The Caucasian-associated ancestry cluster contained about four fifths of the approximately 400 genotyped donors.

Germline V gives CDR1 MNHNY, CDR2 SVGAGI (reference sequence). Trimming took 6 bases from V and 8 from J; bases not matched to a gene: 5. The CDR3 has 14 amino acids. Healthy donors of bone marrow made up the group. Comment on this clone: What it binds is not known.

It was with 60 Vbeta and 13 Jbeta primers that the PCR ran. Some clones are missing from TCRdb's copy, which holds only in-frame ones; the method was immunoSEQ multiplex PCR. Seen in this sample are around 110,000 clones; the ten most common clones hold 3% to 4.5%. Overall study findings and caveats: Apparent HLA restriction characterized most CMV-associated TCR beta chains in a later analysis. Later genetic work tied a missense DCLRE1C variant to beta-chain V and J trimming.

The genes are TRBV6-6 and TRBJ1-4, with TRBD1 matching over 11 bases. The sequencing input was PBMCs. The sequence was collected from a man aged 25 to 40 in good health and CMV-seronegative. In DNA form, the CDR3 reads TGTGCCAGCAGCGGACAGGGGGCAGGAGAAAAACTGTTTTTT. As protein: CASSGQGAGEKLFF.